These 26 T cell receptor beta chains share one sample of origin, sequenced in a study of T cells in women clearing cervical HPV infection. TCRdb's copy holds only in-frame clones and misses some; the assay was immunoSEQ multiplex PCR. The sample yields about 12,000 clones, of which the top ten take up roughly 25%. Material for sequencing was blood buffy coat. Receptor source: a woman aged 18 to 75 with a cervical HPV16 infection that either progressed to CIN3+ or cleared (not recorded which).

Note on this clone: The read terminates 3 residues ahead of where the CDR3 ends, so the germline J gene completes it. This chain joins TRBV11-2 and TRBJ2-7; maybe TRBD1 (6 bases). Germline values: CDR1 SGHAT, CDR2 FQNNGV. Trimming pared 3 bases from V and 5 bases from J, leaving 11 bases between. This CDR3 has 13 amino acids. CDR3 sequence reads: CASSFGRGDEQYF. The part of the CDR3 DNA that was read is TGTGCCAGCAGCTTCGGCAGGGGCGACGAG.

Points on this clone: The CDR3 end falls 3 residues outside the read, so it is completed with the germline J gene. The chain joins TRBV5-6 to TRBJ2-3, with 9 bases fitting TRBD2. The V segment lost 0 bases and the J segment 8 bases; nucleotides outside the gene matches: 7. Germline CDR1 SGHDT, CDR2 YYEEEE. CDR3 length: 15 amino acids. The CDR3 protein is CASSLVLAGKSTQYF. The covered CDR3 bases are TGTGCCAGCAGCTTGGTTCTAGCGGGGAAATCTACG. Full variable domain (outside the CDR3, taken from reference TRBV5-6 and TRBJ2-3): DAGVTQSPTHLIKTRGQQVTLRCSPKSGHDTVSWYQQALGQGPQFIFQYYEEEERQRGNFPDRFSGHQFPNYSSELNVNALLLGDSALYLCASSLVLAGKSTQYFGPGTRLTVL.

About this clone: The CDR3 goes on 3 residues after the read ends, and that part is filled in from the germline J gene. The chain carries TRBV27 and TRBJ1-2, with D perhaps TRBD1 (5 bases). Between the trimmed V and J ends, which lost 5 bases and 6 bases, there was a span of 7 bases. Germline loops: CDR1 MNHEY, CDR2 SMNVEV (reference sequence). CDR3 length equals 11 residues. The CDR3 reads CASSPGNGYTF. The CDR3 bases that were read are TGTGCCAGCAGTCCAGGGAATGGC.

Remarks on this clone: The read falls 3 residues short of the CDR3 end, and the missing part is taken from the germline J gene. The rearrangement links TRBV20-1 to TRBJ2-2; D is perhaps TRBD1 (6 bases). Germline values: CDR1 DFQATT, CDR2 SNEGSKA (reference sequence). The CDR3 is 13 residues long. CDR3 amino acids: CSARQGIDSPLFF. CDR3 DNA (partial): TGCAGTGCTAGACAGGGGATTGATTCACCG.

The CDR3 spells CASSLEGNTYGYTF. The sequenced CDR3 bases are TGCGCCAGCAGCTTGGAGGGGAATACCTATGGC. The chain combines TRBV5-1 with TRBJ1-2; D possibly corresponds to TRBD1 (5 bases). The CDR3 goes on 3 residues after the read ends, and that part is filled in from the germline J gene. V lost 0 bases and J 4 bases, leaving 10 bases between the germline ends. The CDR3 is made up of 14 amino acids. Germline values: CDR1 SGHRS, CDR2 YFSETQ. The whole variable domain, filled in from reference TRBV5-1 and TRBJ1-2, reads KAGVTQTPRYLIKTRGQQVTLSCSPISGHRSVSWYQQTPGQGLQFLFEYFSETQRNKGNFPGRFSGRQFSNSRSEMNVSTLELGDSALYLCASSLEGNTYGYTFGSGTRLTVV.

CDR3 protein: CSARVLAAGETQYF. The sequenced part of the CDR3 DNA is TGCAGTGCTAGGGTACTAGCGGCCGGAGAGACC. The rearrangement uses TRBV20-1 and TRBJ2-5; TRBD2 agrees at 8 bases. Read coverage stops 3 residues before the CDR3 terminus; the germline J gene supplies the remainder. Germline lookup yields CDR1 DFQATT and CDR2 SNEGSKA (reference sequence). Losses at the gene ends were 3 bases for V and 4 bases for J; bases not matched to a gene: 7. CDR3 length: 14 residues.

As regards this clone: The DNA ends 3 residues before the CDR3 does, and the rest of the CDR3 is filled in from the germline J gene. V and J are TRBV30 and TRBJ2-1, with 8 bases that match TRBD2. CDR3 size: 14 residues. The germline V gene encodes CDR1 GTSNPN and CDR2 SVGIG (reference sequence). The J segment lost 7 bases and the V segment lost 2 bases, leaving 7 bases of the junction unmatched. The CDR3 loop reads CAWSPGTSRNEQFF. CDR3 DNA, as far as it was read: TGTGCCTGGAGTCCCGGGACTAGTCGGAATGAG.

Comment on this clone: With the read ending 3 residues before the CDR3 end, the germline J gene is used to fill in that end. The chain uses TRBV20-1 and TRBJ1-2; 9 bases line up with TRBD1. The CDR3 extends over 13 amino acids. CDR1 DFQATT and CDR2 SNEGSKA come from the germline V gene (reference sequence). Trimming removed 2 bases from V and 7 bases from J; junction bases left unmatched: 5. This CDR3 reads CSARTGGAGGYTF. CDR3 DNA, as far as it was read: TGCAGTGCTAGAACAGGGGGCGCGGGTGGC.

With regard to this clone: The read ends 3 residues shy of where the CDR3 ends; the end is completed using the germline J gene. This chain links TRBV14 with TRBJ2-3; D gene ambiguous. Germline V gene data show CDR1 as SGHDN and CDR2 as FVKESK. This CDR3 spans 15 amino acids. Trimming took 0 bases from V and 8 from J, leaving 15 bases between them. CDR3 DNA, as far as it was read: TGTGCCAGCAGCCAAGAGGGCCCGCTTTACGGTACG. As protein: CASSQEGPLYGT. The whole CDR3 region reads CASSQEGPLYGTQYF.

Remarks on this clone: Read coverage stops 3 residues before the CDR3 terminus; the germline J gene supplies the remainder. J is TRBJ2-5 and V is TRBV2; 8 positions match TRBD1. Trimming at V came to 1 base and at J to 5 bases, leaving 6 bases not matched to a gene. This CDR3 has 15 residues. Germline CDR1 is SNHLY and CDR2 is FYNNEI. The sequenced part of the CDR3 DNA is TGTGCCAGCAGTGAAGTTGGGACAGGCCTGGAGACC. This encodes CASSEVGTGLET. The full CDR3 protein is CASSEVGTGLETQYF.

As for this clone: Read coverage stops 3 residues before the CDR3 terminus; the germline J gene supplies the remainder. The rearrangement joins TRBV5-5 to TRBJ1-1; unclear D gene. The CDR3 sequence is 13 residues long. V lost 1 base, J lost 3 bases, and 7 bases lay in between. Germline V gene lookup returns CDR1 SGHKS and CDR2 YYEKEE (reference sequence). CDR3 loop: CASSLWQDTEAFF. The part of the CDR3 DNA that was read is TGTGCCAGCAGCTTGTGGCAGGACACTGAA.

A word on this clone: The observed sequence ends 3 residues before the CDR3 terminus, with the missing tail filled in from the germline J gene. The chain combines TRBV19 with TRBJ1-1; 9 bases fit TRBD1. CDR1 is LNHDA and CDR2 is SQIVND in the germline V gene (reference sequence). The CDR3 consists of 14 residues. J gave up 0 bases and V 9 bases, and 5 bases lay outside the gene matches. CDR3 residues: CASVDRGMNTEAFF. The sequenced part of the CDR3 DNA is TGTGCCAGCGTCGACAGGGGGATGAACACTGAA.

As to this clone: The missing CDR3 end, 3 residues past where the read stops, is filled in from the germline J gene. The rearrangement joins TRBV27 to TRBJ1-3; D may be TRBD1 (6 bases). CDR3 length: 16 amino acids. Germline-derived CDR1 and CDR2 are MNHEY and SMNVEV (reference sequence). Trimming stripped 6 bases from V and 7 bases from J, with 22 bases between. CDR3 DNA (partial): TGTGCCAGCAGCCGAACCGGGACATCTCTCGGGAACACC. This gives the protein CASSRTGTSLGNT. Given in full, the CDR3 is CASSRTGTSLGNTIYF.

With regard to this clone: The read ends 3 residues shy of where the CDR3 ends; the end is completed using the germline J gene. This sequence joins TRBV12-3 or TRBV12-4 and TRBJ2-7; D assignment may be TRBD1 or TRBD2 (5 bases each). Between the trimmed V and J ends, which lost 5 bases and 5 bases, there was a span of 16 bases. The CDR3 consists of 14 residues. CDR3 DNA (partial): TGTGCCAGCAGTGTGCGAGGGGCGAACCACGAG. Encoded protein: CASSVRGANHE. The CDR3, in full, reads CASSVRGANHEQYF.

The part of the CDR3 DNA that was read is TGTGCCAGCAGCTTGGTCGTATTGGAGACC. It specifies CASSLVVLET. The complete CDR3 protein is CASSLVVLETQYF. This chain connects TRBV5-6 to TRBJ2-5, with D hard to call. The CDR3 end lies 3 residues beyond the end of the read and is filled in from the germline J gene. The CDR3 loop spans 13 amino acids. In germline, CDR1 is SGHDT, CDR2 YYEEEE. Trimming removed 0 bases at V and 5 bases at J, with 8 bases between. Full variable domain (rest looked up from reference TRBV5-6 and TRBJ2-5): DAGVTQSPTHLIKTRGQQVTLRCSPKSGHDTVSWYQQALGQGPQFIFQYYEEEERQRGNFPDRFSGHQFPNYSSELNVNALLLGDSALYLCASSLVVLETQYFGPGTRLLVL.

Regarding this clone: The CDR3 extends 3 residues past the end of the read, so its final part is completed from the germline J gene. The gene calls are TRBV19 and TRBJ1-5; D gene uncertain. Germline CDR1 is LNHDA and CDR2 is SQIVND (reference sequence). The length of the CDR3 is 14 residues. Trimming shortened V by 5 bases and J by 1 base, and 9 bases separated the two germline ends. The sequenced part of the CDR3 DNA is TGTGCCAGTAGTCCGACTCGAAGCAATCAGCCC. It codes for CASSPTRSNQP. The CDR3 in its entirety is CASSPTRSNQPQHF. The full variable domain, with the rest looked up from reference TRBV19 and TRBJ1-5, is DGGITQSPKYLFRKEGQNVTLSCEQNLNHDAMYWYRQDPGQGLRLIYYSQIVNDFQKGDIAEGYSVSREKKESFPLTVTSAQKNPTAFYLCASSPTRSNQPQHFGDGTRLSIL.

With respect to this clone: Read data end 3 residues before the CDR3 end; the end is taken from the germline J gene. This sequence joins TRBV20-1 and TRBJ1-1; D gene ambiguous. Trimming removed 6 bases from V and 1 base from J, with 12 bases in between. The germline gives CDR1 DFQATT, CDR2 SNEGSKA (reference sequence). The CDR3 runs to 13 residues. The DNA read from the CDR3 is TGCAGTGCGAGCGGACGGCGGAACACTGAA. It yields the protein CSASGRRNTE. In full, the CDR3 reads CSASGRRNTEAFF.

Note on this clone: The read is 3 residues too short to cover the CDR3 end, so that end is filled in from the germline J gene. The rearrangement joins TRBV20-1 to TRBJ2-3; 9 bases are shared with TRBD2. The CDR3 contains 15 residues. Looked up from germline, CDR1 is DFQATT and CDR2 is SNEGSKA (reference sequence). The V gene end was trimmed by 5 bases and the J gene end by 2 bases; junction bases not matched to a gene: 8. CDR3 bases read: TGCAGTGCTCCGACTAGCGGTTATTTCACAGATACG. It yields the protein CSAPTSGYFTDT. The full CDR3 reads CSAPTSGYFTDTQYF.

In regard to this clone: Mismatch with germline at one junction end may stem from a read error. The DNA ends 3 residues before the CDR3 does, and the rest of the CDR3 is filled in from the germline J gene. The rearrangement links TRBV30 to TRBJ1-1; the D is unclear. From germline, CDR1 is GTSNPN and CDR2 SVGIG (reference sequence). This CDR3 is 13 amino acids long. The CDR3 bases that were read are TGTGCCTGCAGTGTAGGTGGCACGTCTGAA. As protein: CACSVGGTSE. The full CDR3 sequence reads CACSVGGTSEAFF.

In the case of this clone: The observed sequence ends 3 residues before the CDR3 terminus, with the missing tail filled in from the germline J gene. The genes are TRBV19 and TRBJ1-3; D remains ambiguous. The CDR3 covers 13 residues. The germline CDR1 and CDR2 sequences are LNHDA and SQIVND (reference sequence). V lost 0 bases, J lost 4 bases, and 4 bases lay in between. CDR3 bases read: TGTGCCAGTAGTATAGATCCGGGAAACACC. It is translated as CASSIDPGNT. The complete CDR3 reads CASSIDPGNTIYF. The full variable domain, rest sourced from reference TRBV19 and TRBJ1-3, is DGGITQSPKYLFRKEGQNVTLSCEQNLNHDAMYWYRQDPGQGLRLIYYSQIVNDFQKGDIAEGYSVSREKKESFPLTVTSAQKNPTAFYLCASSIDPGNTIYFGEGSWLTVV.

As concerns this clone: The missing CDR3 end, 3 residues past where the read stops, is filled in from the germline J gene. The gene calls are TRBV19 and TRBJ2-1; 7 nucleotides match TRBD1. V lost 2 bases and J lost 8; bases outside the gene matches: 3. The germline CDR1 and CDR2 sequences are LNHDA and SQIVND (reference sequence). The CDR3 has 13 residues. The CDR3 bases that were read are TGTGCCAGTAGTATAAACAGGGGTGATGAG. Its translation: CASSINRGDE. The CDR3 in full is CASSINRGDEQFF.

Details on this clone: The CDR3 is cut off 3 residues early in the read; its end comes from the germline J gene. The gene calls are TRBV5-1 and TRBJ2-3; D tentatively fits TRBD1 or TRBD2 (5 bases each). From germline, CDR1 is SGHRS and CDR2 YFSETQ. CDR3 length: 14 amino acids. Trimming cost V 3 bases and J 6 bases, with 14 bases left between them. The CDR3 bases that were read are TGCGCCAGCAGCTCCGGGAAAGAGGGGGATACG. It specifies CASSSGKEGDT. From start to end, the CDR3 is CASSSGKEGDTQYF. Full variable domain (outside the CDR3, taken from reference TRBV5-1 and TRBJ2-3): KAGVTQTPRYLIKTRGQQVTLSCSPISGHRSVSWYQQTPGQGLQFLFEYFSETQRNKGNFPGRFSGRQFSNSRSEMNVSTLELGDSALYLCASSSGKEGDTQYFGPGTRLTVL.

Turning to this clone: The read is 3 residues too short to cover the CDR3 end, so that end is filled in from the germline J gene. The rearrangement links TRBV7-2 to TRBJ2-3, with TRBD2 matching over 8 bases. This CDR3 is 12 amino acids long. CDR1 and CDR2 (germline): SGHTA, FQGNSA. After removal of 6 bases from V and 7 bases from J, the junction contained 3 bases not matched to a gene. The CDR3: CASRERGNTQYF. The DNA read from the CDR3 is TGTGCCAGCAGAGAGCGGGGGAATACG.

On this clone: The read comes to an end 3 residues before the CDR3 does, leaving the germline J gene to fill in the end. This chain joins TRBV2 and TRBJ2-1, with a tentative D call TRBD1 (5 bases). V was cut by 7 bases and J by 3 bases, with 7 bases left in between. The V gene's germline CDR1 is SNHLY and CDR2 FYNNEI. The CDR3 is 12 residues long. The CDR3 DNA, read in part, is TGTGCCAGCAAAGACAGCTACAATGAG. Residues: CASKDSYNE. The CDR3, in full, reads CASKDSYNEQFF.

CDR3 bases read: TGCGCCAGCAGCCGGGGGGACAGGGGTGGACATAAAGAGACC. Translation: CASSRGDRGGHKET. The entire CDR3 sequence reads CASSRGDRGGHKETQYF. This chain links TRBV5-1 with TRBJ2-5; 10 bases are shared with TRBD1. The observed sequence ends 3 residues before the CDR3 terminus, with the missing tail filled in from the germline J gene. The CDR3 is 17 residues long. CDR1 and CDR2 from the germline V gene are SGHRS and YFSETQ. V lost 4 bases and J lost 3; bases outside the gene matches: 12.

The sequenced part of the CDR3 DNA is TGTGCCAGCAGCTTAGCAGGGGGCGGGATGACTGAA. Its protein is CASSLAGGGMTE. The CDR3 reads in full as CASSLAGGGMTEAFF. This chain joins TRBV7-9 and TRBJ1-1; 7 nucleotides align to TRBD1. The CDR3 end lies 3 residues beyond the end of the read and is filled in from the germline J gene. Germline V gene sequence: CDR1 SEHNR, CDR2 FQNEAQ (reference sequence). The V gene end was trimmed by 0 bases and the J gene end by 5 bases; junction bases not matched to a gene: 6. The length of the CDR3 is 15 residues.